This note documents a single T cell receptor (beta chain) sequence. Its antigen remains unknown. The TCR beta cDNA libraries contained unique molecular identifiers. Between about 0.85 and 11 million T cells gave rise to roughly 0.5 million cDNA molecules. From the PCR reads, TCRdb called clonotypes with MiXCR, one entry per CDR3 protein. The data contain about 500,000 distinct CDR3 sequences, roughly 46% of them seen just once; the ten biggest clones take up 12%. The data belong to a study of post-analysis software for immune sequencing data. Study in general: The courses of disease that were included comprised relapsing-remitting, secondary progressive and progressive-relapsing multiple sclerosis.

Study results and limitations: With F measure, samples from one preparation batch clustered together strongly. Patients with multiple sclerosis recorded significantly lower normalized Chao1 diversity than controls, the study found.

The sample comprised blood. The receptor was derived from a girl aged 10 to 17 with multiple sclerosis.

The CDR3 coding sequence is TGTGCCAGCTCCGGGGGGGGCTACTATGGCTACACCTTC. Encoded protein: CASSGGGYYGYTF. The gene calls are TRBV28 and TRBJ1-2; possibly TRBD1 for D (6 bases). V was pared by 8 bases and J by 3 bases, with 13 bases between. The V gene's germline CDR1 is MDHEN and CDR2 SYDVKM. CDR3 length equals 13 residues.